This is a list of T cell receptor beta chains from one sample in a study of technical replicates of blood from several donors. Sequenced by immunoSEQ multiplex PCR; TCRdb stores in-frame clones only, minus some. The data hold about 98,000 clones, with approximately 94% observed a single time. Sequencing was carried out using T cells isolated from PBMCs. All receptors come from a human donor in good health. Each CDR3 is given with its conserved first and last residue.

>TRBV30|TRBJ2-1
CAWTRGSSYNEQFF
>TRBV7-9|-
CASSSPQGTTYEQYF
>TRBV28|TRBJ2-7
CASSTAGQYEQYF
>TRBV5-1|TRBJ1-1
CASSWGTGAGIYTEAFF
>TRBV28|TRBJ1-2
CASSQGRDGYTF
>TRBV6-1|TRBJ1-5
CASSEGRGRGQPQHF
>TRBV9|TRBJ1-1
CASSVGFGPGGGITEAFF
>TRBV30|TRBJ1-3
CAWSRDRADTIYF
>TRBV28|TRBJ1-1
CASSLNEWGESTEAFF
>TRBV11-3|TRBJ1-1
CASSQRQGRTLTAFF
>TRBV2|TRBJ2-6
CASSGSGSGANVLTF
>TRBV6-1|TRBJ1-4
CASSGGGVEEKLFF
>TRBV7-2|TRBJ2-2
CASSFLLWNTGELFF
>TRBV5-5|TRBJ2-7
CASSLVSRQFSYEQYF
>TRBV7-8|TRBJ2-7
CASSSGTGGYYEQYF
>TRBV7-2|TRBJ2-7
CASRSLWAGSYEQYF
>TRBV11-2|TRBJ1-1
CASSLANQKNTEAFF
>TRBV30|TRBJ1-1
CAWGTDDMNTEAFF
>TRBV19|TRBJ2-7
CASSIDQGEQYF
>TRBV7-9|TRBJ2-7
CASSLRDRVYEQYF
>TRBV19|TRBJ2-1
CASSIRRPRGRAEQFF
>TRBV18|TRBJ1-2
CASSPPVREGYTF
>TRBV28|TRBJ1-1
CASTTVPNTEAFF
>TRBV5-1|TRBJ2-7
CASSLSWSYEQYF
>TRBV10-2|TRBJ2-7
CATLGGGSESYEQYF
>TRBV5-1|TRBJ1-5
CASSTGANQPQHF
>TRBV6-5|TRBJ1-1
CASSYSRDRDSEAFF
>TRBV5-4|TRBJ2-7
CASSWTGVVEQYF
>TRBV4-1|TRBJ2-1
CASSRVQGARGKSDEQFF
>TRBV6-5|TRBJ2-2
CASSYWVGDNTGELFF